This T cell receptor (beta chain) was retrieved from a study of blood T cell repertoires in COVID-19. CDR3 length equals 15 residues. CDR1 SGHNT and CDR2 YENEEA come from the germline V gene. The V gene end was trimmed by 5 bases and the J gene end by 7 bases; junction bases not matched to a gene: 10. Profiled with immunoSEQ multiplex PCR; TCRdb holds only in-frame clones, not every one. The sample records about 150,000 clones, 84% being singletons. This chain connects TRBV11-3 to TRBJ1-2, with 10 bases that match TRBD1. The sequence was collected from a human donor in a cohort sampled during active COVID-19. Sequencing was carried out using peripheral blood. CDR3 DNA: TGTGCCAGCAGCGCCCGACAGGGGGCTACGGGTGGCTACACCTTC. This sequence encodes CASSARQGATGGYTF. Variable domain in full (rest from reference TRBV11-3 and TRBJ1-2): EAGVVQSPRYKIIEKKQPVAFWCNPISGHNTLYWYLQNLGQGPELLIRYENEEAVDDSQLPKDRFSAERLKGVDSTLKIQPAELGDSAVYLCASSARQGATGGYTFGSGTRLTVV.